Reported below is one TCR beta chain. This clone has only one observation. The target of this receptor is not known. No much larger clone exists at a distance of one base, and base qualities are not known. TCRbeta CDR3 regions were amplified from genomic DNA using the immunoSEQ Assay, a bias-controlled multiplex PCR. The authors processed their data as follows. The number of nucleated cells in each sample was estimated by amplification of reference gene primers within the assay. To quantify the absolute abundance of each unique TCRbeta CDR3 rearrangement, sequence reads were collapsed and filtered. For each sample, productive Simpson clonality was calculated by taking the square root of Simpson's diversity index across productive rearrangements. Entries here come from immuneACCESS through TCRdb and include only in-frame sequences with V and J called. Some clones fail to appear in such tables; in the studies checked, an unresolved V gene covers under half of the shortfall, and the cause of the remainder is unknown. V and J calls and clone size follow that table, whereas D and trimming were derived from the DNA. The sample data list around 87,000 clones, and around 89% of these were observed just once. Jointly, the top ten make up roughly 9% of the sample.

From the germline V gene (reference sequence), CDR1 is PRHDT and CDR2 is FYEKMQ. The CDR3 starts with the cysteine, ends with the phenylalanine, and has 16 residues. The kept DNA is CDR3 alone, 48 bases in frame from the first base. V and J lose 1 base and 4 bases, and a span of 14 bases separates them. These data are taken from a study of blood T cell repertoires in COVID-19 (dated by TCRdb to between 2020 and 2021). Broadly, across the study: Collaborator samples came from the United States, Italy and Spain and covered acute and convalescent phases of COVID-19. The material from the prospective study consisted of cDNA or gDNA derived from T cells, B-cell-depleted T cells, or PBMCs. Subjects who had been exposed to COVID-19, were actively infected with it, or had recovered from it provided the deeply sampled blood TCRbeta repertoires that made up the dataset. The repertoires were released in a freely available public database meant as a resource for research on the immune response to SARS-CoV-2. Samples were obtained from the ongoing ImmuneRACE study (first 160 participants) and from about 1,300 subjects provided by 6 global collaborators. A de-identified subject ID, COVID-19 status, age in years and sex were almost always included in the sample metadata. Where available, HLA class I and class II types were obtained from metadata supplied by the sample provider rather than from assay-based typing. Overall study results and their limits: The amount of clinical and demographic metadata varied by source and participant and was provided uncurated.

The collaborating institutions used their own protocols to collect whole blood in K2EDTA tubes. For TCRbeta analysis, collaborators shipped samples as frozen whole blood, isolated PBMCs, or DNA extracted from either of those sample types. Sequencing used peripheral blood. The sequence is built from TRBV13 and TRBJ2-1; a tentative D call is TRBD1 (6 bases match). This sequence originates from a man aged 45-60 years with acute or convalescent COVID-19. In nucleotide form, the sequence is TGTGCCAGCAGCTTAGCCCGGGACAAAATATACAATGAGCAGTTCTTC. It encodes CASSLARDKIYNEQFF.